The 2 T cell receptor beta chains given below trace back to one sample, sequenced in a study of shared clonotypes between healthy human individuals. Some clones are missing from TCRdb's copy, which holds only in-frame ones; the method was immunoSEQ multiplex PCR. Among 2,500,000 or so clones listed, approximately 90% were seen once. The sequenced sample consisted of naive CD4+ T cells from PBMCs. Described subset: CD45RA+ positively selected. Receptors were obtained from a man between 18 and 35 years old in good health. Some clones in this sample may be carry-over from other donors' samples.

The genes are TRBV19 and TRBJ1-2; D is unclear. CDR1 is LNHDA and CDR2 is SQIVND in the germline V gene (reference sequence). The CDR3 covers 15 residues. Trimming took off 6 bases at V and 0 bases at J, with 14 bases between the two ends. The CDR3, as DNA: TGTGCCAGTAGGGGCGGCAGTAACTCTAACTATGGCTACACCTTC. Encoded protein: CASRGGSNSNYGYTF. Based on the CDR3 plus reference TRBV19 and TRBJ1-2, the full variable domain is DGGITQSPKYLFRKEGQNVTLSCEQNLNHDAMYWYRQDPGQGLRLIYYSQIVNDFQKGDIAEGYSVSREKKESFPLTVTSAQKNPTAFYLCASRGGSNSNYGYTFGSGTRLTVV.

This chain joins TRBV6-5 and TRBJ2-5; 7 positions agree with TRBD1. Germline CDR1 and CDR2: MNHEY and SVGAGI. This CDR3 region has 12 residues. V lost 4 bases and J lost 7; bases outside the gene matches: 3. DNA for the CDR3: TGTGCCAGCAGTTCCGACAGGGCGACCCAGTACTTC. The encoded protein is CASSSDRATQYF.